This TCR beta chain was identified during a study of T-cell memory formation after mild COVID-19. Study-wide findings and caveats: In pre-infection memory, a portion of responding clones appeared, which suggested that cross-reactive memory joined.

CDR3 length equals 15 residues. CDR1 and CDR2 (germline): LGHNA, YNFKEQ. Unmatched junction bases numbered 6, after V lost 2 bases and J lost 2 bases. This clonotype showed up just a few times. Its antigen remains unidentified. MiXCR, applied by TCRdb to the 5' RACE reads, yields one record per CDR3 protein. The sample lists about 150,000 distinct CDR3 sequences; around a third were seen once. The chain uses TRBV4-2 and TRBJ2-7, with TRBD2 matching over 7 bases. This sequence originates from an adult woman who had mild COVID-19 (a few samples of this study predate the infection). Cell type and time point are not known. Sequencing input: PBMCs or a T cell subset sorted from them (not recorded which). CDR3 nucleotide sequence: TGTGCCAGCAGCCAACGGTGGGAGGGGACCTACGAGCAGTACTTC. Its protein is CASSQRWEGTYEQYF.